Below, 21 T cell receptor beta chains from the same sample are listed, as sequenced in a study of blood T cell repertoires in COVID-19. Assay: immunoSEQ multiplex PCR; the TCRdb copy retains only in-frame clones and omits some. Of 180,000 or so clones listed, approximately 81% are singletons. Sequencing was carried out using peripheral blood. All receptors come from a woman in her 70s with COVID-19, enrolled during active disease.

This chain joins TRBV9 and TRBJ1-1; D might be TRBD1 (5 bases). CDR3 length: 14 residues. The V and J ends lost 3 bases and 3 bases respectively, with 12 bases between them. Germline V gene sequence: CDR1 SGDLS, CDR2 YYNGEE. CDR3 loop: CASSEQVADTEAFF. CDR3 coding DNA: TGTGCCAGCAGCGAACAGGTTGCGGACACTGAAGCTTTCTTT.

This clone was recorded a few times. The genes are TRBV12-3 or TRBV12-4 and TRBJ2-7; 7 nucleotides match TRBD1. The CDR3 runs to 12 residues. Losses at the gene ends were 7 bases for V and 4 bases for J; bases not matched to a gene: 4. The CDR3 protein is CASTQTGYEQYF. Here the CDR3 DNA reads TGTGCCAGCACTCAGACAGGGTACGAGCAGTACTTC.

This clone was seen only a few times. The rearrangement uses TRBV19 and TRBJ1-1; D unresolved. V gave up 5 bases and J gave up 1 base, with 11 bases separating them. Per the germline V gene, CDR1 is LNHDA and CDR2 is SQIVND (reference sequence). The CDR3 is 14 amino acids. CDR3 sequence reads: CASSPPQRNTEAFF. DNA for the CDR3: TGTGCCAGTAGTCCCCCTCAGCGGAACACTGAAGCTTTCTTT.

This chain uses TRBV18 with TRBJ2-1; D may be TRBD2 (5 bases). CDR3 length equals 14 residues. Looked up from germline, CDR1 is KGHSH and CDR2 is LQKENI. V gave up 6 bases and J gave up 4 bases, with 13 bases separating them. The CDR3 sequence is CASSGSREYNEQFF. The CDR3 coding sequence is TGTGCCAGCTCCGGGTCCCGGGAATACAATGAGCAGTTCTTC.

The V gene is TRBV9, the J gene TRBJ1-1; D call uncertain. Germline V lookup: CDR1 SGDLS, CDR2 YYNGEE. This CDR3 comprises 14 residues. Trimming left V 3 bases short and J 6 bases short, with 15 bases between. CDR3 sequence: CASSALLGVSEAFF. The CDR3 DNA follows: TGTGCCAGCAGCGCCCTCCTGGGAGTGTCTGAAGCTTTCTTT.

The chain joins TRBV9 to TRBJ2-5, with TRBD2 identical over 15 bases. The CDR3 length is 15 residues. Germline V gene data show CDR1 as SGDLS and CDR2 as YYNGEE. Unmatched junction bases numbered 1, after V lost 2 bases and J lost 5 bases. The DNA of the CDR3 is TGTGCCAGCAGCGTGGGACTAGCGGGAGGTGAGACCCAGTACTTC. Translation: CASSVGLAGGETQYF.

The chain combines TRBV13 with TRBJ2-1; 14 positions match TRBD2. The CDR3 has 17 amino acids. Losses at the gene ends were 6 bases for V and 4 bases for J; bases not matched to a gene: 8. The germline V gene has CDR1 PRHDT and CDR2 FYEKMQ (reference sequence). CDR3 amino acids: CASSSPRTSGRYNEQFF. The DNA of the CDR3 is TGTGCCAGCAGTTCCCCGAGGACTAGCGGGAGGTACAATGAGCAGTTCTTC.

CDR3 sequence: CASSGGRSTEAFF. CDR3 coding DNA: TGTGCCAGCTCGGGTGGGAGGAGCACTGAAGCTTTCTTT. The V and J genes are TRBV18 and TRBJ1-1; D not certain. V dropped 6 bases and J dropped 4 bases, with 12 bases sitting between them. The CDR3 has 13 residues. Germline V gene data show CDR1 as KGHSH and CDR2 as LQKENI.

A few counts support this clone. The chain uses TRBV5-1 and TRBJ1-5, with a possible D match to TRBD1 (6 bases). There are 15 residues in the CDR3. The V and J ends lost 0 bases and 4 bases respectively, with 11 bases between them. The germline gives CDR1 SGHRS, CDR2 YFSETQ. CDR3 coding DNA: TGCGCCAGCAGCTTGGAGGGGGTCGAGAATCAGCCCCAGCATTTT. Its protein product is CASSLEGVENQPQHF.

This sequence joins TRBV10-3 and TRBJ2-1; 13 bases line up with TRBD2. Germline V gene lookup returns CDR1 ENHRY and CDR2 SYGVKD. The CDR3 consists of 16 residues. Trimming cost V 6 bases and J 9 bases; bases outside gene matches: 11. The CDR3 nucleotides read TGTGCCATCAGCCCCGGGACTAGCGGGATACAGGCTGAGCAGTTCTTC. Amino acid sequence: CAISPGTSGIQAEQFF.

The CDR3 DNA sequence: TGTGCCGCAGGTTCTTGGACAGGGAAAACTGAAGCTTTCTTT. This sequence encodes CAAGSWTGKTEAFF. The J gene is TRBJ1-1, the V gene TRBV10-3; 8 bases match TRBD1. The CDR3 is made up of 14 amino acids. CDR1 and CDR2 (germline): ENHRY, SYGVKD. V shed 11 bases, J shed 5 bases, and the junction held 13 bases outside the gene matches.

The chain combines TRBV7-2 with TRBJ2-3; no clear D. The V end lost 5 bases, the J end lost 4 bases, and 13 bases lay between the germline ends. The germline CDR1 and CDR2 sequences are SGHTA and FQGNSA. The CDR3 is 14 residues long. CDR3 region: CASSLYNPPDTQYF. DNA of the CDR3: TGTGCCAGCAGCCTATATAATCCTCCAGATACGCAGTATTTT.

CDR3 amino acids: CATTRQGGSGANVLTF. In nucleotides, the CDR3 is TGTGCCACCACTCGACAGGGAGGCTCTGGGGCCAACGTCCTGACTTTC. This rearrangement joins TRBV15 to TRBJ2-6, with D possibly TRBD1 on 7 matching bases. CDR1 and CDR2 (germline): LNHNV, YYDKDF (reference sequence). CDR3 length: 16 amino acids. V lost 7 bases, J lost 0 bases, and 13 bases lay in between.

The chain employs TRBV5-6 and TRBJ2-7; no reliable D call. CDR3 length: 16 amino acids. V shed 2 bases and J shed 3 bases, with 18 bases lying between them. The germline CDR1 and CDR2 sequences are SGHDT and YYEEEE. The CDR3 loop is CASSFRNELHYYEQYV. DNA of the CDR3: TGTGCCAGCAGCTTTAGGAATGAACTGCACTACTACGAGCAGTACGTC.

This chain links TRBV7-8 with TRBJ1-5; 9 nucleotides match TRBD1. Per the germline V gene, CDR1 is SGHVS and CDR2 is FQNEAQ. This CDR3 has 16 amino acids. V shed 0 bases and J 7 bases; nucleotides not matched to a gene: 7. The DNA for the CDR3 is TGTGCCAGCAGCTTAGCGGGGGACAGGGTTTACCAGCCCCAGCATTTT. Its protein product is CASSLAGDRVYQPQHF.

The chain links TRBV4-1 to TRBJ1-4; weak D call: TRBD1 (5 bases). The CDR3 is 15 residues long. CDR1 is MGHRA, CDR2 YSYEKL, per germline. Trimming pared 6 bases from V and 6 bases from J, leaving 17 bases between. CDR3 loop: CASRRYGDSHEKLFF. CDR3 in DNA: TGCGCCAGCAGACGGTATGGAGACAGTCATGAAAAACTGTTTTTT.

J is TRBJ1-2 and V is TRBV6-1; a weak D match, TRBD1 (6 bases). The germline V gene encodes CDR1 MNHNS and CDR2 SASEGT. The CDR3 extends over 14 amino acids. The V end lost 1 base, the J end lost 6 bases, and 12 bases lay between the germline ends. CDR3 nucleotides: TGTGCCAGCAGTGAAGTGGGACACCCCAATGGCTACACCTTC. It specifies CASSEVGHPNGYTF.

The chain has TRBV18 and TRBJ1-2; TRBD1 agrees at 8 bases. V gave up 4 bases and J gave up 9 bases; unmatched junction bases: 10. This CDR3 is 14 amino acids long. CDR1 KGHSH and CDR2 LQKENI come from the germline V gene. The CDR3 DNA follows: TGTGCCAGCTCACTGATGGACAGGGAAGGGAGCTACACCTTC. It specifies CASSLMDREGSYTF.

This clone was counted a single time. CDR3 coding DNA: TGTGCCAGCAGTGAAGCGGGGCGGAATTCACCCCTCCACTTT. The encoded protein is CASSEAGRNSPLHF. The chain couples TRBV2 to TRBJ1-6, with D maybe TRBD1 (5 bases). The germline V gene encodes CDR1 SNHLY and CDR2 FYNNEI. Deletions cut 0 bases from V and 7 bases from J, with 7 bases between. This CDR3 has 14 residues. Drawing the rest from reference TRBV2 and TRBJ1-6, the complete variable domain is EPEVTQTPSHQVTQMGQEVILRCVPISNHLYFYWYRQILGQKVEFLVSFYNNEISEKSEIFDDQFSVERPDGSNFTLKIRSTKLEDSAMYFCASSEAGRNSPLHFGNGTRLTVT.

The chain employs TRBV2 and TRBJ1-2; unclear D gene. The CDR3 runs to 12 residues. The germline V gene has CDR1 SNHLY and CDR2 FYNNEI. V was clipped by 4 bases and J by 1 base, with 4 bases between them. CDR3 loop: CASSGVNYGYTF. The CDR3 coding sequence is TGTGCCAGCAGTGGAGTTAACTATGGCTACACCTTC.

The chain joins TRBV5-4 to TRBJ2-5; D may be TRBD1 (6 bases). Germline assignment: CDR1 SGHNT and CDR2 YYREEE (reference sequence). CDR3 length equals 14 residues. V was cut by 2 bases and J by 5 bases, with 13 bases left in between. The CDR3 nucleotides are TGTGCCAGCAGCTTTTGGACAGCAGAGGAGACCCAGTACTTC. Translation gives CASSFWTAEETQYF.